Shown below are 8 T cell receptor beta chains from a single sample sequenced in a study of blood T cells in healthy people across ages. PCR was performed a second time for about 6 to 12 cycles using a sample-barcoded 5' primer and a J-beta primer mix. MiXCR, run by TCRdb on the 5' RACE reads, gives a single entry per CDR3 protein. The repertoire includes just under 750,000 distinct CDR3 sequences, about a fifth of them detected once, and approximately 20% sits in the top ten. Specimen: blood. These receptors were taken from a man between 65 and 85 years old in good health.

This chain links TRBV5-1 with TRBJ2-6, with a weak D call TRBD1 (5 bases). Deletions cut 0 bases from V and 0 bases from J, with 16 bases between. This CDR3 is built from 19 residues. Germline lookup yields CDR1 SGHRS and CDR2 YFSETQ. The CDR3 protein is CASSLAPRALNSGANVLTF. For the CDR3, the DNA is TGCGCCAGCAGCTTGGCCCCCAGGGCCCTAAACTCTGGGGCCAACGTCCTGACTTTC. The full variable domain, in which reference TRBV5-1 and TRBJ2-6 provide the parts outside the CDR3, is KAGVTQTPRYLIKTRGQQVTLSCSPISGHRSVSWYQQTPGQGLQFLFEYFSETQRNKGNFPGRFSGRQFSNSRSEMNVSTLELGDSALYLCASSLAPRALNSGANVLTFGAGSRLTVL.

A few counts support this clonotype. This sequence joins TRBV12-3 or TRBV12-4 and TRBJ2-5; D uncertain. Near its end, the DNA agrees better with TRBJ2-7, so the J call may be wrong. This CDR3 has 15 residues. The CDR3 nucleotides are TGTGCCAGCAGGCTAGACTCGACGAGCTCCTACGAGCAGTACTTC. Its translation: CASRLDSTSSYEQYF.

This clonotype has just a few counts. The gene calls are TRBV2 and TRBJ2-5, with D possibly TRBD2 on 6 matching bases. The DNA matches TRBJ2-1 better at its end, which makes the J call doubtful. Per germline, CDR1 SNHLY and CDR2 FYNNEI. The CDR3 spans 15 residues. The CDR3 spells CASRDTGLPLGEQFF. CDR3 DNA sequence: TGTGCCAGCAGAGACACGGGACTGCCTCTAGGTGAGCAGTTCTTC.

This clonotype was seen at least ten times. The rearrangement uses TRBV12-3 or TRBV12-4 and TRBJ2-5, with no clear D. V shed 2 bases and J shed 4 bases, with 5 bases lying between them. The CDR3 runs 12 residues. The CDR3 sequence: CASSLIRETQYF. As DNA, the CDR3 is TGTGCCAGCAGTTTAATCCGAGAGACCCAGTACTTC.

Ten or more counts support this clonotype. This chain links TRBV11-2 with TRBJ2-3; 7 bases agree with TRBD2. Germline V gene lookup returns CDR1 SGHAT and CDR2 FQNNGV. V lost 1 base, J lost 0 bases, and 10 bases stayed unmatched. The CDR3 loop spans 18 amino acids. As DNA, the CDR3 is TGTGCCAGCAGCTTAGGCCGAGGGAGGGGACTTAGCACAGATACGCAGTATTTT. Residues: CASSLGRGRGLSTDTQYF.

This clonotype turned up a few times. At one of its ends the junction is not consistent with the germline gene, which may arise from a read error. The rearrangement uses TRBV11-3 and TRBJ2-5; D unresolved. Germline V lookup: CDR1 SGHNT, CDR2 YENEEA. CDR3 length: 12 amino acids. The CDR3 loop is CAGSATRQTQYF. CDR3 nucleotide sequence: TGTGCCGGCAGCGCCACCCGACAGACCCAGTACTTC.

The V and J genes are TRBV27 and TRBJ2-1, with D perhaps TRBD2 (5 bases). Per the germline V gene, CDR1 is MNHEY and CDR2 is SMNVEV (reference sequence). The CDR3 sequence is 14 residues long. V lost 3 bases and J 7 bases, leaving 13 bases between the germline ends. The CDR3 protein is CASSFWGDENEQFF. For the CDR3, the DNA is TGTGCCAGCAGTTTCTGGGGAGATGAAAATGAGCAGTTCTTC.

This clonotype was picked up a small number of times. The chain joins TRBV12-3 or TRBV12-4 to TRBJ2-5; D ambiguous. Gene TRBJ2-1 matches the end of the DNA better, so the J call may be wrong. The CDR3 covers 11 residues. In DNA, the CDR3 is TGTGCCAGCAGCTCCATCGGGGAGCAGTTCTTC. Its translation: CASSSIGEQFF.